The sequence of this T cell receptor beta chain was determined in a study of T cell responses to AZD1222 COVID-19 vaccine. General study findings and limits: Vaccine-related CD4 TCRs covered spike, predominating at 160-218 and 743-854. Among AZD1222 vaccinees, only five or six were seropositive at baseline. Receipt of two AZD1222 doses was followed by a rise in Spike-specific TCR breadth and depth.

As concerns this clone: Its target is not known.

Between the trimmed V and J ends, which lost 2 bases and 2 bases, there was a span of 14 bases. Germline values: CDR1 SGHDT, CDR2 YYEEEE. The CDR3 is made up of 16 amino acids. Profiled with immunoSEQ multiplex PCR; TCRdb holds only in-frame clones, not every one. In the table there are 80,000 or so clones, approximately 90% of which are singletons. The sample consisted of peripheral blood, taken on day 0 of AZD1222 vaccination. The J gene is TRBJ1-5, the V gene TRBV5-6; a possible D gene is TRBD1 (6 bases). This clonotype was obtained from an adult in good health. The CDR3 loop reads CASSLRDTLRNQPQHF. The CDR3 nucleotides read TGTGCCAGCAGCTTACGGGACACCCTCCGCAATCAGCCCCAGCATTTT. The complete variable domain, with remaining parts taken from reference TRBV5-6 and TRBJ1-5, reads DAGVTQSPTHLIKTRGQQVTLRCSPKSGHDTVSWYQQALGQGPQFIFQYYEEEERQRGNFPDRFSGHQFPNYSSELNVNALLLGDSALYLCASSLRDTLRNQPQHFGDGTRLSIL.